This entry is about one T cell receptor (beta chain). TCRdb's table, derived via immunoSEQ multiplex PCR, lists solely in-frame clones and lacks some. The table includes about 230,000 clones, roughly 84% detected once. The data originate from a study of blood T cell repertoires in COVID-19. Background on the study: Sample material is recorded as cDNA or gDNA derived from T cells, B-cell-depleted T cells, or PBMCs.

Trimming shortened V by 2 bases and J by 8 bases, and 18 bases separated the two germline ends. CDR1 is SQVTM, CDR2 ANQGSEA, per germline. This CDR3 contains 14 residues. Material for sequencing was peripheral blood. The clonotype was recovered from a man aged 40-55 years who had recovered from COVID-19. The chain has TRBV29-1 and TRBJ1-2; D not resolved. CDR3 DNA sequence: TGCAGCGTTGAATCTCCGGGGTTGGTGAGAGGCTACACCTTC. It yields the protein CSVESPGLVRGYTF. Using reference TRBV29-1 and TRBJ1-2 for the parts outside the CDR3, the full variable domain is SAVISQKPSRDICQRGTSLTIQCQVDSQVTMMFWYRQQPGQSLTLIATANQGSEATYESGFVIDKFPISRPNLTFSTLTVSNMSPEDSSIYLCSVESPGLVRGYTFGSGTRLTVV.